Many counts were recorded for the clone carrying this TCR beta chain. Its specificity is not known. This sample was included in a study of T-cell reconstitution after alpha-beta-depleted transplantation in children. Overall study results and limits: After transplant, high TCRbeta diversity at day 60 in some patients arose from surviving recipient T cells and thymic progenitors. Where alpha-beta T cells came from about two months after transplant was reportedly several hundred expanded graft clones.

The authors prepared the TCRbeta library with unique molecular identifiers. TCRdb reanalysed the PCR reads using MiXCR and keeps one entry per CDR3 protein. The sample lists hundreds of thousands of distinct CDR3 sequences; under 15% were seen once. Trimming took off 7 bases at V and 6 bases at J, with 6 bases between the two ends. The CDR3 is 10 residues long. Germline values: CDR1 SQVTM, CDR2 ANQGSEA. J is TRBJ2-2 and V is TRBV29-1; D gene uncertain. The receptor's source is a girl aged 2-10 years with congenital amegakaryocytic thrombocytopenia, due to receive a stem cell transplant. Here the sequenced sample was PBMCs, taken before TCRalphabeta/CD19-depleted stem cell transplant. The CDR3 DNA follows: TGCAGCGCATCCTCCGGGGAGCTGTTTTTT. As protein: CSASSGELFF.